A single sample gave rise to the 29 T cell receptor beta chains below, sequenced in a study of cytomegalovirus exposure and HLA in healthy donors. PCR amplification relied on 60 Vbeta primers (plus 13 Jbeta primers). Assay used: immunoSEQ multiplex PCR; TCRdb lists only in-frame clones, some missing. The sample includes around 160,000 clones, around four fifths of them seen just once. Specimen: PBMCs. The receptors come from a man between 18 and 35 years old in good health and CMV-seropositive.

The chain joins TRBV5-1 to TRBJ2-1; 8 positions match TRBD2. Trimming removed 0 bases from V and 4 bases from J; junction bases left unmatched: 6. CDR1 SGHRS and CDR2 YFSETQ come from the germline V gene. The CDR3 consists of 16 residues. Written as DNA, the CDR3 is TGCGCCAGCAGCTTGGATGGTAGCGGGGTTTACAATGAGCAGTTCTTC. It yields the protein CASSLDGSGVYNEQFF.

The J gene is TRBJ1-2, the V gene TRBV6-1; tentative D call: TRBD1 (5 bases). The V end was cut by 1 base, the J end by 4 bases, with 13 bases between. This CDR3 region has 15 residues. Germline values: CDR1 MNHNS, CDR2 SASEGT. This CDR3 reads CASSEVGEGFYGYTF. CDR3 in DNA: TGTGCCAGCAGTGAAGTAGGGGAGGGGTTCTATGGCTACACCTTC.

CDR3 in DNA: TGTGCCAGCAGCGTAGAGCGGGGTAGCACAGATACGCAGTATTTT. This codes for CASSVERGSTDTQYF. The chain is built from TRBV9 and TRBJ2-3; TRBD2 matches at 7 bases. Germline-derived CDR1 and CDR2 are SGDLS and YYNGEE. The CDR3 spans 15 residues. Trimming removed 0 bases from V and 0 bases from J; junction bases left unmatched: 1.

The rearrangement joins TRBV6-6 to TRBJ2-5; 8 bases are a match to TRBD1. CDR1 and CDR2 from the germline V gene are MNHNY and SVGAGI (reference sequence). The V gene end was trimmed by 2 bases and the J gene end by 2 bases; junction bases not matched to a gene: 4. The CDR3 sequence is 15 residues long. CDR3: CASSYARGPQETQYF. Written as DNA, the CDR3 is TGTGCCAGCAGTTACGCCAGGGGGCCACAAGAGACCCAGTACTTC.

V is TRBV7-6 and J is TRBJ2-7, with D perhaps TRBD2 (6 bases). Trimming shortened V by 5 bases and J by 5 bases, and 19 bases separated the two germline ends. The CDR3 extends over 15 amino acids. CDR1 is SGHVS and CDR2 is FNYEAQ in the germline V gene. The CDR3 bases are TGTGCCAGCAGCCCATCTTGGGGGGTTTCCCACGAGCAGTACTTC. Translated, it gives CASSPSWGVSHEQYF.

This sequence joins TRBV11-2 and TRBJ1-1; perhaps TRBD1 as D (6 bases). CDR3 length: 13 amino acids. Germline CDR1 SGHAT, CDR2 FQNNGV. The germline V and J ends were trimmed by 1 base and 11 bases, with 14 bases remaining between them. Here the CDR3 reads CASSLGQVGKAFF. The CDR3 region has the DNA TGTGCCAGCAGCTTAGGACAGGTCGGCAAGGCTTTCTTT.

This chain connects TRBV11-2 to TRBJ2-5; no clear D gene. CDR3 length: 11 amino acids. The germline V and J ends were trimmed by 5 bases and 5 bases, with 6 bases remaining between them. CDR1 and CDR2 (germline): SGHAT, FQNNGV. The DNA for the CDR3 is TGTGCCAGCAGCCAGGTTGAGACCCAGTACTTC. It specifies CASSQVETQYF.

V is TRBV5-1 and J is TRBJ2-3; possibly TRBD1 for D (5 bases). V dropped 2 bases and J dropped 0 bases, with 7 bases sitting between them. There are 14 residues in the CDR3. The germline gives CDR1 SGHRS, CDR2 YFSETQ. The CDR3 region is CASSLQDSTDTQYF. In DNA form, the CDR3 reads TGCGCCAGCAGCTTACAGGATAGCACAGATACGCAGTATTTT.

V usage is TRBV5-1 and J usage is TRBJ2-3; D gene uncertain. Germline V lookup: CDR1 SGHRS, CDR2 YFSETQ. Trimming pared 0 bases from V and 6 bases from J, leaving 8 bases between. The CDR3 contains 13 residues. CDR3 region: CASSLAPVDTQYF. The CDR3 bases are TGCGCCAGCAGCTTGGCCCCCGTGGATACGCAGTATTTT.

J is TRBJ2-6 and V is TRBV15; no clear D gene. The CDR3 runs 14 residues. V lost 3 bases, J lost 3 bases, and 6 bases lay in between. Germline loops: CDR1 LNHNV, CDR2 YYDKDF (reference sequence). For the CDR3, the DNA is TGTGCCACCAGCAGTATCCTTGGGGCCAACGTCCTGACTTTC. Encoded protein: CATSSILGANVLTF.

The chain is built from TRBV28 and TRBJ1-5; D ambiguous. The CDR3 runs 14 residues. Trimming took off 6 bases at V and 0 bases at J, with 9 bases between the two ends. Germline V lookup: CDR1 MDHEN, CDR2 SYDVKM. The CDR3 loop reads CASSLPYSNQPQHF. CDR3 nucleotides: TGTGCCAGCAGCCTCCCTTATAGCAATCAGCCCCAGCATTTT.

This rearrangement joins TRBV7-2 to TRBJ2-1; TRBD2 matches at 10 bases. Per the germline V gene, CDR1 is SGHTA and CDR2 is FQGNSA. This CDR3 is built from 16 residues. V was pared by 6 bases and J by 1 base, with 6 bases of the junction left unmatched. The CDR3 loop is CASRKPSGSSYNEQFF. The CDR3 bases are TGTGCCAGCAGGAAACCTAGCGGGAGTTCCTACAATGAGCAGTTCTTC.

The chain recombines TRBV9 with TRBJ2-5; maybe TRBD1 (5 bases). The CDR3 contains 14 residues. The ends were cut back, 3 bases at V and 3 bases at J, with 12 bases in the middle. Germline V gene sequence: CDR1 SGDLS, CDR2 YYNGEE. The CDR3 is CASSGSGAEETQYF. As DNA, the CDR3 is TGTGCCAGCAGCGGTAGTGGGGCCGAAGAGACCCAGTACTTC.

As DNA, the CDR3 is TGTGCCAGCAGCCGTGTATATTCGGGGGGGCTCTCCTACAATGAGCAGTTCTTC. Its translation is CASSRVYSGGLSYNEQFF. The chain is built from TRBV5-6 and TRBJ2-1; 8 bases are a match to TRBD2. With V trimmed by 4 bases and J by 0 bases, 12 bases remained unmatched. Per the germline V gene, CDR1 is SGHDT and CDR2 is YYEEEE. The CDR3 contains 18 residues.

This CDR3 reads CASSLAGQLYTEAFF. CDR3 bases: TGTGCCAGCAGCTTAGCGGGACAGCTTTACACTGAAGCTTTCTTT. The chain recombines TRBV11-2 with TRBJ1-1, with TRBD1 matching over 7 bases. The germline V gene encodes CDR1 SGHAT and CDR2 FQNNGV. With 1 base clipped from V and 3 bases from J, the junction kept 5 bases outside the gene matches. The CDR3 covers 15 residues.

The V call is TRBV19, the J call TRBJ1-2, with D perhaps matching TRBD1 (6 bases). CDR3 length: 17 amino acids. Per the germline V gene, CDR1 is LNHDA and CDR2 is SQIVND (reference sequence). V lost 3 bases to trimming and J lost 6 bases, with 23 bases between them. The CDR3 region is CASSIPHRGGAENGYTF. The CDR3 DNA follows: TGTGCCAGTAGTATCCCCCATCGCGGGGGGGCGGAGAATGGCTACACCTTC.

This clone turned up a few times. The chain carries TRBV4-2 and TRBJ1-1; D not certain. There are 14 residues in the CDR3. The germline V gene has CDR1 LGHNA and CDR2 YNFKEQ. The V end was cut by 1 base, the J end by 3 bases, with 9 bases between. DNA of the CDR3: TGTGCCAGCAGCCAAGGAGGAATCGACACTGAAGCTTTCTTT. Translated, it gives CASSQGGIDTEAFF.

The chain couples TRBV5-4 to TRBJ2-3, with 8 bases lining up with TRBD2. J was trimmed by 2 bases and V by 1 base; bases with no gene match: 3. The CDR3 runs to 15 residues. From germline, CDR1 is SGHNT and CDR2 YYREEE (reference sequence). The CDR3 DNA follows: TGTGCCAGCAGCTTGACGGGGGGGACCACAGATACGCAGTATTTT. Residues: CASSLTGGTTDTQYF.

The chain carries TRBV7-9 and TRBJ1-4; 9 bases align to TRBD1. CDR1 and CDR2 (germline): SEHNR, FQNEAQ (reference sequence). Trimming at V came to 5 bases and at J to 8 bases, leaving 6 bases not matched to a gene. This CDR3 region has 14 residues. The CDR3 sequence: CASSPQGAGEKLFF. The CDR3 DNA reads as TGTGCCAGCAGCCCACAGGGGGCTGGGGAAAAACTGTTTTTT.

The gene calls are TRBV2 and TRBJ1-1, with no clear D. The CDR3 spans 14 residues. The germline V gene encodes CDR1 SNHLY and CDR2 FYNNEI. The V end was cut by 10 bases, the J end by 4 bases, with 19 bases between. The DNA of the CDR3 is TGTGCCACCCACTTTAGGAGCTTGGTCACTGAAGCTTTCTTT. Its protein is CATHFRSLVTEAFF.

V gene TRBV2 combines with J gene TRBJ2-1; 7 nucleotides line up with TRBD2. Unmatched junction bases numbered 9, after V lost 6 bases and J lost 4 bases. This CDR3 spans 15 amino acids. The germline gives CDR1 SNHLY, CDR2 FYNNEI. Written as DNA, the CDR3 is TGTGCCAGCAGACCCCTAGTGGGGGGGTACAATGAGCAGTTCTTC. Protein product: CASRPLVGGYNEQFF.

Concerning this clone itself: A read error may produce the germline difference seen at one junction end. Within the sample, other DNA sequences also encode this same CDR3. V is TRBV27 and J is TRBJ2-1, with TRBD1 as a possible D gene (6 bases). Germline CDR1 MNHEY, CDR2 SMNVEV (reference sequence). The CDR3 is made up of 15 amino acids. CDR3 loop: CASSLADSSYNEQFF. CDR3 bases: TGTGCCAGCAGTTTAGCGGACAGCTCCTACAATGAGCAATTCTTC.

J is TRBJ1-4 and V is TRBV28, with D possibly matching TRBD1 (6 bases). CDR3 length equals 18 residues. Trimming took 2 bases from V and 5 from J, leaving 21 bases between them. Per germline, CDR1 MDHEN and CDR2 SYDVKM. The CDR3 here is CASSLAHGGQGQNEKLFF. For the CDR3, the DNA is TGTGCCAGCAGTTTAGCACATGGTGGGCAGGGGCAAAATGAAAAACTGTTTTTT.

This rearrangement joins TRBV4-1 to TRBJ2-7; 7 positions match TRBD2. The junction had 4 bases not matched to a gene; V was cut back by 1 base and J by 4 bases. This CDR3 region has 14 residues. CDR1 is MGHRA, CDR2 YSYEKL, per germline. The CDR3 coding sequence is TGCGCCAGCAGCCAAGGGGGGGGTTCTTACGAGCAGTACTTC. Encoded protein: CASSQGGGSYEQYF.

V gene TRBV5-1 combines with J gene TRBJ2-5, with D perhaps matching TRBD1 (6 bases). The CDR3 extends over 17 amino acids. CDR1 SGHRS and CDR2 YFSETQ come from the germline V gene. Trimming took off 4 bases at V and 5 bases at J, with 24 bases between the two ends. CDR3 DNA sequence: TGCGCCAGCAGCGACAGGACAGCGGTCGGTCCAGGGGAGACCCAGTACTTC. Its protein product is CASSDRTAVGPGETQYF.

The gene calls are TRBV6-5 and TRBJ2-7; D is possibly TRBD1 (5 bases). CDR1 is MNHEY, CDR2 SVGAGI, per germline. The CDR3 is 12 residues long. Trimming took 8 bases from V and 5 from J, leaving 13 bases between them. The CDR3 here is CASGRWGDEQYF. The DNA of the CDR3 is TGTGCCAGCGGGCGATGGGGCGACGAGCAGTACTTC.

V and J are TRBV10-2 and TRBJ2-1; 14 nucleotides match TRBD2. The CDR3 loop spans 16 amino acids. From germline, CDR1 is WSHSY and CDR2 SAAADI. V lost 6 bases, J lost 8 bases, and 9 bases stayed unmatched. For the CDR3, the DNA is TGCGCCAGCAGAGATAGGACTAGCGGGAGGTTCGATGAGCAGTTCTTC. Its protein product is CASRDRTSGRFDEQFF.

This clone was observed a few times. The CDR3 does not close with the conserved phenylalanine or tryptophan, likely indicating a read error. This chain joins TRBV6-1 and TRBJ1-6, with D possibly TRBD1 on 6 matching bases. Trimming removed 7 bases at V and 4 bases at J, with 8 bases between. CDR1 is MNHNS, CDR2 SASEGT, per germline. CDR3 size: 13 residues. The CDR3 protein is CASTGEYNSPLHL. DNA for the CDR3: TGTGCCAGCACAGGGGAGTATAATTCACCCCTCCACCTT.

This chain uses TRBV6-1 with TRBJ2-3; D ambiguous. V was cut by 10 bases and J by 1 base, with 12 bases left in between. Germline CDR1 MNHNS, CDR2 SASEGT. The CDR3 is 13 residues long. CDR3 coding DNA: TGTGCCACCCTTAGTGTGGGCACAGATACGCAGTATTTT. It encodes CATLSVGTDTQYF.